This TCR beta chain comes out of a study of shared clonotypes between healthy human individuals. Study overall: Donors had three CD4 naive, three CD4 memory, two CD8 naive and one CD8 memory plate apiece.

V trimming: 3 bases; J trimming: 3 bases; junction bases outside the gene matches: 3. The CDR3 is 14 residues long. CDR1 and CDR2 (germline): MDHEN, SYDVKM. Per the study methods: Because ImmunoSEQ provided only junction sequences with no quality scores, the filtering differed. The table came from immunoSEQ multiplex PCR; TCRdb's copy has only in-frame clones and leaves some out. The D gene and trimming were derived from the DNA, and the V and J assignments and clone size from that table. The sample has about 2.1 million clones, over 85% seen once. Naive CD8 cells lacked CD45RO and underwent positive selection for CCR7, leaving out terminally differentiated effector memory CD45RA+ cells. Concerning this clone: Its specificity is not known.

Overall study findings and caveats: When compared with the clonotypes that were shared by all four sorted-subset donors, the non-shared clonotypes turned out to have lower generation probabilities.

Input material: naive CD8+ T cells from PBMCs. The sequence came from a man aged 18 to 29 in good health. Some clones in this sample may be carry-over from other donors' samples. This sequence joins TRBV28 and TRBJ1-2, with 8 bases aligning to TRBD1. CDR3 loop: CASSLGQVDYGYTF. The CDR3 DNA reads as TGTGCCAGCAGTTTGGGACAGGTCGACTATGGCTACACCTTC.